This T cell receptor (beta chain) was sequenced during a study of graft-versus-host responses after intestinal transplantation. The wider study: Following induction with anti-thymocyte globulin, all recipients were given tacrolimus and steroids for about 3 years.

The culture paired some 200,000 irradiated violet-dye-labeled stimulators with some 200,000 CFSE-labeled responders. TCRdb's copy holds only in-frame clones and misses some; the assay was immunoSEQ multiplex PCR. The table lists tens of thousands of clones, about 33% of them singletons. This clone has only a few counts. Source: alloreactive CD8+ T cells from a mixed lymphocyte reaction culture, taken before intestinal transplant. The subset: CFSE-low proliferating T cells sorted from roughly 6-day pre-transplant mixed lymphocyte reaction (GvH or HvG direction). The TCR originated in a human patient who received an intestinal transplant.

CDR3 DNA sequence: TGTGCCACCAGCAGAGTTGGGGGGGCTAGGCAAGAGACCCAGTACTTC. Protein product: CATSRVGGARQETQYF. The V and J genes are TRBV15 and TRBJ2-5; D perhaps matches TRBD2 (7 bases). Germline assignment: CDR1 LNHNV and CDR2 YYDKDF (reference sequence). V was clipped by 1 base and J by 2 bases, with 14 bases between them. The CDR3 covers 16 residues.